A single sample gave rise to the 30 T cell receptor beta chains below, sequenced in a study of a mutant IDH1 vaccine in newly diagnosed glioma. Only in-frame clones appear in the TCRdb table, and some are missing; sequencing was by immunoSEQ multiplex PCR. Of roughly 130,000 clones in the sample, 80% are singletons; the top ten hold 5% to 7%. Time point of the sample: week 11, during vaccination. In every dose of vaccine, 300 ug of mutant IDH1 20-mer peptide was given alongside topical imiquimod. Antigen specificity for these receptors is unknown. The sample in question was PBMCs, obtained from a glioma patient whose treatment included an IDH1 peptide vaccine. The receptors here all came from a man aged 40-50 years with glioma.

The CDR3 coding sequence is TGTGCCAGCAGCGGGCTAGCGGAGACCTACGAGCAGTACTTC. Its translation is CASSGLAETYEQYF. This chain links TRBV5-6 with TRBJ2-7, with TRBD2 matching 7 bases. Trimming at V came to 4 bases and at J to 2 bases, leaving 6 bases not matched to a gene. Germline CDR1 is SGHDT and CDR2 is YYEEEE. The CDR3 length is 14 residues.

The V call is TRBV2, the J call TRBJ1-1; no reliable D call. From germline, CDR1 is SNHLY and CDR2 FYNNEI. CDR3 length equals 13 residues. V lost 4 bases and J 1 base, leaving 7 bases between the germline ends. This chain's CDR3 is CASSVMRNTEAFF. The CDR3 bases are TGTGCCAGCAGTGTGATGAGGAACACTGAAGCTTTCTTT.

In its sample, this clone was seen once. The chain combines TRBV5-1 with TRBJ2-3; TRBD2 matches at 9 bases. Germline CDR1 SGHRS, CDR2 YFSETQ. This CDR3 region has 16 residues. J was trimmed by 0 bases and V by 2 bases; bases with no gene match: 4. The CDR3: CASSLAGGTSTDTQYF. CDR3 sequence (DNA): TGCGCCAGCAGCTTAGCGGGGGGCACTAGCACAGATACGCAGTATTTT. Drawing the rest from reference TRBV5-1 and TRBJ2-3, the complete variable domain is KAGVTQTPRYLIKTRGQQVTLSCSPISGHRSVSWYQQTPGQGLQFLFEYFSETQRNKGNFPGRFSGRQFSNSRSEMNVSTLELGDSALYLCASSLAGGTSTDTQYFGPGTRLTVL.

The V call is TRBV7-9, the J call TRBJ1-1; weak D call: TRBD1 (5 bases). The germline CDR1 and CDR2 sequences are SEHNR and FQNEAQ (reference sequence). This CDR3 region has 14 residues. Trimming pared 5 bases from V and 3 bases from J, leaving 13 bases between. CDR3 loop: CASSAPGVDTEAFF. The CDR3, as DNA: TGTGCCAGCAGCGCCCCGGGGGTGGACACTGAAGCTTTCTTT.

This rearrangement joins TRBV6-1 to TRBJ2-1, with TRBD1 matching 9 bases. The V gene's germline CDR1 is MNHNS and CDR2 SASEGT. This CDR3 comprises 14 residues. V gave up 4 bases and J gave up 2 bases; unmatched junction bases: 0. In DNA, the CDR3 is TGTGCCAGCAGTGGGGACAGGGCCTACAATGAGCAGTTCTTC. Translating it yields CASSGDRAYNEQFF.

This clone was counted a single time. The chain carries TRBV19 and TRBJ2-7; weak D call: TRBD1 (6 bases). The CDR3 has 11 amino acids. CDR1 is LNHDA and CDR2 is SQIVND in the germline V gene (reference sequence). Trimming stripped 6 bases from V and 6 bases from J, with 9 bases between. The DNA of the CDR3 is TGTGCCAGTAGCAGGGGCCTCGAGCAGTACTTC. Translated: CASSRGLEQYF.

The chain recombines TRBV19 with TRBJ2-2; 15 bases line up with TRBD2. The CDR3 totals 19 residues. V lost 5 bases to trimming and J lost 3 bases; unmatched junction nucleotides: 10. The germline V gene has CDR1 LNHDA and CDR2 SQIVND (reference sequence). CDR3 DNA sequence: TGTGCCAGTAGTCCCGGACTAGCGGGGGGGTTAGATTACACCGGGGAGCTGTTTTTT. This gives the protein CASSPGLAGGLDYTGELFF. Complete variable domain (other parts from reference TRBV19 and TRBJ2-2): DGGITQSPKYLFRKEGQNVTLSCEQNLNHDAMYWYRQDPGQGLRLIYYSQIVNDFQKGDIAEGYSVSREKKESFPLTVTSAQKNPTAFYLCASSPGLAGGLDYTGELFFGEGSRLTVL.

The CDR3 loop reads CASSLTADTQYF. The CDR3 nucleotides are TGTGCCAGCAGCTTAACGGCAGATACGCAGTATTTT. The V call is TRBV7-2, the J call TRBJ2-3; D remains unclear. This CDR3 region has 12 residues. V lost 2 bases and J 4 bases, leaving 4 bases between the germline ends. Per germline, CDR1 SGHTA and CDR2 FQGNSA.

This chain connects TRBV5-6 to TRBJ2-1, with TRBD1 as a possible D gene (5 bases). Germline lookup yields CDR1 SGHDT and CDR2 YYEEEE. CDR3 length: 14 amino acids. With 2 bases removed from V and 4 bases from J, the gap between germline ends came to 10 bases. As DNA, the CDR3 is TGTGCCAGCAGCTTCGGAGACAGATACAATGAGCAGTTCTTC. It codes for CASSFGDRYNEQFF.

V gene TRBV11-3 combines with J gene TRBJ2-3; 8 bases map to TRBD1. The CDR3 is made up of 12 amino acids. Germline-derived CDR1 and CDR2 are SGHNT and YENEEA. Trimming at V came to 5 bases and at J to 10 bases, leaving 5 bases not matched to a gene. The CDR3 coding sequence is TGTGCCAGCAGCCCTTCAGGGGGCGCGCAGTATTTT. It is translated as CASSPSGGAQYF.

This chain links TRBV5-1 with TRBJ2-7; TRBD1 might be the D (5 bases). The CDR3 sequence is 14 residues long. Germline CDR1 SGHRS, CDR2 YFSETQ. The germline V and J ends were trimmed by 2 bases and 1 base, with 10 bases remaining between them. The CDR3 loop reads CASSFDSLSYEQYF. CDR3 sequence (DNA): TGCGCCAGCAGCTTCGACAGCCTGTCCTACGAGCAGTACTTC. The full variable domain, its missing parts supplied by reference TRBV5-1 and TRBJ2-7, is KAGVTQTPRYLIKTRGQQVTLSCSPISGHRSVSWYQQTPGQGLQFLFEYFSETQRNKGNFPGRFSGRQFSNSRSEMNVSTLELGDSALYLCASSFDSLSYEQYFGPGTRLTVT.

The V gene is TRBV7-2, the J gene TRBJ2-5, with D possibly TRBD1 on 7 matching bases. Trimming took off 2 bases at V and 4 bases at J, with 14 bases between the two ends. CDR1 and CDR2 (germline): SGHTA, FQGNSA. The CDR3 runs to 15 residues. CDR3 nucleotide sequence: TGTGCCAGCAGCTTAAGCAGGGGGGTTGGAGAGACCCAGTACTTC. Its translation is CASSLSRGVGETQYF.

The J gene is TRBJ2-5, the V gene TRBV15, with D possibly being TRBD1 (5 bases). This CDR3 spans 13 amino acids. Germline lookup yields CDR1 LNHNV and CDR2 YYDKDF (reference sequence). V lost 3 bases, J lost 5 bases, and 10 bases lay in between. CDR3 residues: CATSRGLVETQYF. The CDR3 nucleotides read TGTGCCACCAGCAGGGGGCTGGTGGAGACCCAGTACTTC.

V usage is TRBV18 and J usage is TRBJ2-3; no reliable D call. Looked up from germline, CDR1 is KGHSH and CDR2 is LQKENI. Trimming took off 1 base at V and 4 bases at J, with 18 bases between the two ends. The CDR3 totals 17 residues. CDR3 residues: CASSPLAGSPVPDTQYF. The CDR3 DNA is TGTGCCAGCTCACCACTTGCAGGATCCCCCGTCCCAGATACGCAGTATTTT.

This chain uses TRBV7-2 with TRBJ2-3; 10 bases match TRBD1. Trimming took 3 bases from V and 4 from J; bases not matched to a gene: 4. Germline V gene sequence: CDR1 SGHTA, CDR2 FQGNSA. There are 15 residues in the CDR3. CDR3: CASSFDRGPSDTQYF. In nucleotides, the CDR3 is TGTGCCAGCAGCTTCGACAGGGGGCCTTCAGATACGCAGTATTTT.

The V gene is TRBV30, the J gene TRBJ1-3; D uncertain. Germline V lookup: CDR1 GTSNPN, CDR2 SVGIG (reference sequence). The germline V and J ends were trimmed by 0 bases and 9 bases, with 12 bases remaining between them. This CDR3 is 13 amino acids long. As DNA, the CDR3 is TGTGCCTGGAGTGTAGGGCAGCGATCCACCATATATTTT. This gives the protein CAWSVGQRSTIYF.

This rearrangement joins TRBV7-9 to TRBJ2-4; TRBD1 is a possible D gene (5 bases). The CDR3 contains 15 residues. Germline V CDR1 and CDR2: SEHNR, FQNEAQ (reference sequence). V was trimmed by 0 bases and J by 1 base, leaving 7 bases between them. CDR3 in amino acids: CASSLAKGAKNIQYF. The CDR3 region has the DNA TGTGCCAGCAGCTTAGCCAAGGGGGCCAAAAACATTCAGTACTTC.

V and J are TRBV7-6 and TRBJ1-1; D not resolved. V lost 2 bases to trimming and J lost 1 base, with 8 bases between them. Germline V gene lookup returns CDR1 SGHVS and CDR2 FNYEAQ. This CDR3 spans 14 amino acids. Written as DNA, the CDR3 is TGTGCCAGCAGCTTACGGGTGGGGAACACTGAAGCTTTCTTT. It encodes CASSLRVGNTEAFF.

The chain is built from TRBV29-1 and TRBJ2-1; no definite D call. CDR3 length equals 13 residues. The germline gives CDR1 SQVTM, CDR2 ANQGSEA. Between the trimmed V and J ends, which lost 6 bases and 4 bases, there was a span of 13 bases. The CDR3 DNA reads as TGCAGCGTCGGCGACGGGCTTTACAATGAGCAGTTCTTC. Amino acid sequence: CSVGDGLYNEQFF.

The rearrangement links TRBV6-1 to TRBJ2-5, with D tentatively TRBD1 (5 bases). Germline CDR1 reads MNHNS; CDR2 reads SASEGT. This CDR3 is built from 15 residues. V lost 6 bases and J lost 4, with 18 bases in between. The CDR3 sequence is CASRQSVRVRETQYF. CDR3 sequence (DNA): TGTGCCAGCAGACAATCGGTCAGGGTGAGAGAGACCCAGTACTTC.

In regard to this clone: Other DNA sequences of this sample code for an identical CDR3. This chain joins TRBV19 and TRBJ1-1; D call uncertain. Between the trimmed V and J ends, which lost 1 base and 1 base, there was a span of 4 bases. CDR1 is LNHDA, CDR2 SQIVND, per germline (reference sequence). The CDR3 covers 13 residues. As DNA, the CDR3 is TGTGCCAGTAGTATAGTTAGGAACACTGAAGCTTTCTTT. Translation: CASSIVRNTEAFF.

This chain uses TRBV4-2 with TRBJ2-3; no reliable D call. The CDR3 runs 13 residues. Germline-derived CDR1 and CDR2 are LGHNA and YNFKEQ. V dropped 1 base and J dropped 5 bases, with 7 bases sitting between them. The CDR3 coding sequence is TGTGCCAGCAGCCAAGTAGGCCTAGATACGCAGTATTTT. Protein sequence: CASSQVGLDTQYF.

J is TRBJ1-2 and V is TRBV18; 9 bases fit TRBD1. CDR1 and CDR2 (germline): KGHSH, LQKENI. V shed 2 bases and J 7 bases; nucleotides not matched to a gene: 5. The CDR3 is 14 amino acids. The CDR3 sequence is CASSPLDRGGGYTF. The CDR3 DNA reads as TGTGCCAGCTCACCATTGGACAGGGGAGGTGGCTACACCTTC.

J is TRBJ2-7 and V is TRBV4-1; tentatively, D is TRBD2 (6 bases). Between the trimmed V and J ends, which lost 4 bases and 6 bases, there was a span of 19 bases. Germline V gene lookup returns CDR1 MGHRA and CDR2 YSYEKL. The CDR3 totals 15 residues. The CDR3 spells CASSLADTVGGEQYF. The DNA of the CDR3 is TGCGCCAGCAGCCTGGCGGACACGGTGGGGGGCGAGCAGTACTTC.

The chain carries TRBV29-1 and TRBJ2-1; D gene uncertain. Germline values: CDR1 SQVTM, CDR2 ANQGSEA. V gave up 3 bases and J gave up 4 bases, with 7 bases separating them. CDR3 length: 12 amino acids. CDR3 nucleotide sequence: TGCAGCGTTGAGTCTTCTTACAATGAGCAGTTCTTC. Protein: CSVESSYNEQFF.

V is TRBV5-4 and J is TRBJ1-1; D is ambiguous. V lost 0 bases and J lost 10, with 10 bases in between. This CDR3 region has 12 residues. The germline CDR1 and CDR2 sequences are SGHNT and YYREEE (reference sequence). CDR3 sequence reads: CASSLAGNLAFF. CDR3 bases: TGTGCCAGCAGCTTGGCCGGGAATCTAGCTTTCTTT. Full variable domain (missing parts from reference TRBV5-4 and TRBJ1-1): ETGVTQSPTHLIKTRGQQVTLRCSSQSGHNTVSWYQQALGQGPQFIFQYYREEENGRGNFPPRFSGLQFPNYSSELNVNALELDDSALYLCASSLAGNLAFFGQGTRLTVV.

The chain uses TRBV5-6 and TRBJ2-1, with 8 bases that match TRBD1. The CDR3 sequence is 15 residues long. The J segment lost 0 bases and the V segment lost 7 bases, leaving 6 bases of the junction unmatched. The germline V gene has CDR1 SGHDT and CDR2 YYEEEE. The CDR3 DNA is TGTGCCAGCCTCCGCAGGGGGCTCTCCTACAATGAGCAGTTCTTC. Translation gives CASLRRGLSYNEQFF.

This sequence joins TRBV6-1 and TRBJ1-5, with D hard to call. CDR1 is MNHNS and CDR2 is SASEGT in the germline V gene. The CDR3 is 14 amino acids. V was cut by 6 bases and J by 6 bases, with 15 bases left in between. CDR3 sequence (DNA): TGTGCCAGCAGGGCCGGCAATATCGGTCAGCCCCAGCATTTT. Its protein product is CASRAGNIGQPQHF.

A few counts support this clone. At the DNA level, this CDR3 is encoded by other sequences in the same sample as well. The chain carries TRBV2 and TRBJ2-2, with D possibly TRBD1 on 6 matching bases. The CDR3 covers 12 residues. Trimming cost V 5 bases and J 6 bases, with 7 bases left between them. Germline V gene data show CDR1 as SNHLY and CDR2 as FYNNEI. The CDR3 spells CASSRTAGELFF. The DNA of the CDR3 is TGTGCCAGCAGTCGGACAGCCGGGGAGCTGTTTTTT.

The V call is TRBV11-2, the J call TRBJ2-7; D perhaps matches TRBD2 (7 bases). V dropped 5 bases and J dropped 3 bases, with 20 bases sitting between them. The CDR3 has 16 amino acids. Germline V gene data show CDR1 as SGHAT and CDR2 as FQNNGV. This chain's CDR3 is CASSPRGLAALYEQYF. The CDR3 nucleotides read TGTGCCAGCAGCCCGCGGGGGCTAGCGGCCCTCTACGAGCAGTACTTC.